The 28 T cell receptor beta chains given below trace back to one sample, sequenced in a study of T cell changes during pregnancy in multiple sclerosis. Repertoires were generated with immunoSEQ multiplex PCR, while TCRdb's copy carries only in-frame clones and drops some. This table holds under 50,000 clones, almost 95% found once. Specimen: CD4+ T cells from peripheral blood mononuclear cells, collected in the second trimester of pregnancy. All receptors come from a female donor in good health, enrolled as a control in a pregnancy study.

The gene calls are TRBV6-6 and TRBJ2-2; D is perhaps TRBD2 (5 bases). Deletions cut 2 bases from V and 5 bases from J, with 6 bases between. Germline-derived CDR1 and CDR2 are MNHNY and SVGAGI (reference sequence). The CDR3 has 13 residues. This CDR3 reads CASSYGRTGELFF. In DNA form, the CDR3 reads TGTGCCAGCAGTTACGGGAGAACCGGGGAGCTGTTTTTT.

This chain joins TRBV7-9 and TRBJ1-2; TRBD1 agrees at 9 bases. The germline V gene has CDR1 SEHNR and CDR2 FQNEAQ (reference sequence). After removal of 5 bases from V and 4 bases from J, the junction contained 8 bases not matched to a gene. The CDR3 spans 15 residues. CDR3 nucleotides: TGTGCCAGCAGCCGTGGACAGGGGTCAATCTATGGCTACACCTTC. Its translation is CASSRGQGSIYGYTF.

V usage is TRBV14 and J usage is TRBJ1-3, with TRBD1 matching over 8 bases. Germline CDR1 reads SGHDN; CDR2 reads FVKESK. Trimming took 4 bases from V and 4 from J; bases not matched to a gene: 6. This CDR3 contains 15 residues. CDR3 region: CASSPRDRLGNTIYF. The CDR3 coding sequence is TGTGCCAGCAGCCCCCGGGACAGGCTGGGAAACACCATATATTTT.

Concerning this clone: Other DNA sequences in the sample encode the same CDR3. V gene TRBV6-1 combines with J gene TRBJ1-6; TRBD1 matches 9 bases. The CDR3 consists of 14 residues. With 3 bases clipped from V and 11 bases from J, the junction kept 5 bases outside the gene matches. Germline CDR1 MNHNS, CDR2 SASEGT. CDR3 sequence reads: CASSEGTGYTPLHF. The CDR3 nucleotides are TGTGCCAGCAGTGAGGGGACAGGGTACACACCCCTCCACTTT.

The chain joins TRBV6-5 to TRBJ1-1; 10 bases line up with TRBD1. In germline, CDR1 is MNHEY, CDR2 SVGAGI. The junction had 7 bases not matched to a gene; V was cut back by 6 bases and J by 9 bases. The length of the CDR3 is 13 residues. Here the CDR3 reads CASSPGQGGKAFF. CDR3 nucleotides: TGTGCCAGCAGCCCCGGACAGGGGGGGAAAGCTTTCTTT.

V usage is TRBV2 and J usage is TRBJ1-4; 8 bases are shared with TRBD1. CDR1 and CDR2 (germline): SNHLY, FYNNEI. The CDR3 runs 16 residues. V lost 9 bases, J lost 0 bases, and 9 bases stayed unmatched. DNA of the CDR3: TGTGCCAGTTCCACAGGGGGTCTCCCAACTAATGAAAAACTGTTTTTT. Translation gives CASSTGGLPTNEKLFF.

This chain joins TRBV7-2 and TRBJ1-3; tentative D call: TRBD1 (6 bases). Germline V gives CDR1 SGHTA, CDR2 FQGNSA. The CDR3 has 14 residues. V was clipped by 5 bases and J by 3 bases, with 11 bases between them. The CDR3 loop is CASSQGFIGNTIYF. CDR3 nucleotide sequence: TGTGCCAGCAGCCAGGGGTTTATTGGAAACACCATATATTTT.

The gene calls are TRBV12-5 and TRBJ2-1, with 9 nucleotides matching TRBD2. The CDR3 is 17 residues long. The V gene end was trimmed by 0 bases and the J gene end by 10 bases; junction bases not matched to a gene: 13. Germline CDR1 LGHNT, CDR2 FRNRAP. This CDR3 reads CASGLVLQRGVHREQFF. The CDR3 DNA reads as TGTGCTAGTGGTTTGGTACTACAGCGGGGGGTACACCGGGAGCAGTTCTTC.

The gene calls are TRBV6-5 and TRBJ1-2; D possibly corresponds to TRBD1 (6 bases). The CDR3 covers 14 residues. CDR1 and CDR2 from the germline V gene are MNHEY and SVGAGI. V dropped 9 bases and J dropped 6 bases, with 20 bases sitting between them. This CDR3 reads CASRKDRALHGYTF. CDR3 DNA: TGTGCCAGTCGTAAGGACAGAGCGCTCCATGGCTACACCTTC.

The CDR3, as DNA: TGTGCCAGCAGTTACTCCCTCGGGGGCAATCAGCCCCAGCATTTT. Amino acid sequence: CASSYSLGGNQPQHF. V usage is TRBV6-5 and J usage is TRBJ1-5; D unclear. Trimming pared 0 bases from V and 2 bases from J, leaving 8 bases between. The CDR3 loop spans 15 amino acids. Germline V CDR1 and CDR2: MNHEY, SVGAGI.

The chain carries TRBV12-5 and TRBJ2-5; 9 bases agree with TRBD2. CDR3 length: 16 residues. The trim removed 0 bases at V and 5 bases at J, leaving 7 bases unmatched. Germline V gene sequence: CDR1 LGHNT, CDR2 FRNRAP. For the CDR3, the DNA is TGTGCTAGTGGTTTGGTACTTAGCGGGGGAGGTGAGACCCAGTACTTC. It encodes CASGLVLSGGGETQYF.

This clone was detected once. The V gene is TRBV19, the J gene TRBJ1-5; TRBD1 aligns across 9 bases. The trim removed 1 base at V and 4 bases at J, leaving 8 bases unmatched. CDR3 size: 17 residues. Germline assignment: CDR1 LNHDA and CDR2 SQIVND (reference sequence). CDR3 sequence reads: CASSIVGQGIRNQPQHF. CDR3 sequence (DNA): TGTGCCAGTAGTATAGTAGGACAGGGGATACGGAATCAGCCCCAGCATTTT.

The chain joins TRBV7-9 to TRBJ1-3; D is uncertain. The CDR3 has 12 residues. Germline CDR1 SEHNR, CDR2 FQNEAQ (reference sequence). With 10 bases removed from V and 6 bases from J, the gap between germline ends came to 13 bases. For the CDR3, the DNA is TGTGCCACCCCACTAGAACAAAACACCATATATTTT. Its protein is CATPLEQNTIYF.

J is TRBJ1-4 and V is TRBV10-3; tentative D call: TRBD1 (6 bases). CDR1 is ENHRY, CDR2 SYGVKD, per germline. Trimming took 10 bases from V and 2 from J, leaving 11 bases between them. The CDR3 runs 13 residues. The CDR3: CATTGSTNEKLFF. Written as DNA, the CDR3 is TGTGCCACCACAGGGTCCACTAATGAAAAACTGTTTTTT.

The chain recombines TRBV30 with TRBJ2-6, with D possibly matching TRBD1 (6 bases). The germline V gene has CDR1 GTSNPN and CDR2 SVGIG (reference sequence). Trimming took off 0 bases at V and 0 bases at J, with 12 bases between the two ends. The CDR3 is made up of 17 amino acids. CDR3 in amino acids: CAWSVGGLRSGANVLTF. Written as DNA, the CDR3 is TGTGCCTGGAGTGTAGGGGGTCTCCGCTCTGGGGCCAACGTCCTGACTTTC.

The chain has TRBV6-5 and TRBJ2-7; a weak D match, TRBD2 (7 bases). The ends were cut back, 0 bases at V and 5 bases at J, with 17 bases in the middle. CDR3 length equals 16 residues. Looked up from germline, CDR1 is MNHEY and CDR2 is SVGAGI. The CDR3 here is CASSYSPSGGRHEQYF. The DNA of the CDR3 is TGTGCCAGCAGTTACTCTCCCTCGGGGGGCCGGCACGAGCAGTACTTC.

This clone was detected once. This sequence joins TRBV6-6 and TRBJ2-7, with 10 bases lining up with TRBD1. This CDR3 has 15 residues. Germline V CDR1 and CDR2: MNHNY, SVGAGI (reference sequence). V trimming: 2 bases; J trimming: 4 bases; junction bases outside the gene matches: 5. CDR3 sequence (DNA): TGTGCCAGCAGTTACACCACGGGACAGGGGTACGAGCAGTACTTC. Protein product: CASSYTTGQGYEQYF.

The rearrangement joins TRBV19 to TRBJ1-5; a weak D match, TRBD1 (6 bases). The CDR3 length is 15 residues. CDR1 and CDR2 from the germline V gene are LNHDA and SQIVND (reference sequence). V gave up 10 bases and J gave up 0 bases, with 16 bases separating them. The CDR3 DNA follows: TGTGCCAATAAAAGACAGGCAGATAGCAATCAGCCCCAGCATTTT. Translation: CANKRQADSNQPQHF.

The CDR3 region is CASSVDRDSYGYTF. The CDR3 DNA reads TGTGCCAGCAGCGTAGACAGGGATTCTTATGGCTACACCTTC. J is TRBJ1-2 and V is TRBV9, with TRBD1 as a possible D gene (6 bases). The CDR3 length is 14 residues. Germline loops: CDR1 SGDLS, CDR2 YYNGEE. Trimming stripped 0 bases from V and 5 bases from J, with 11 bases between.

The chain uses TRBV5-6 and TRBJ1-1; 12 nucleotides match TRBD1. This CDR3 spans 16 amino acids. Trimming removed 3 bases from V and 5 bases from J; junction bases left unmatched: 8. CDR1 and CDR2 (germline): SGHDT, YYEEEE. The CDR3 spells CASSSRRDRGRTEAFF. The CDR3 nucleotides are TGTGCCAGCAGCTCTCGACGGGACAGGGGGCGGACTGAAGCTTTCTTT.

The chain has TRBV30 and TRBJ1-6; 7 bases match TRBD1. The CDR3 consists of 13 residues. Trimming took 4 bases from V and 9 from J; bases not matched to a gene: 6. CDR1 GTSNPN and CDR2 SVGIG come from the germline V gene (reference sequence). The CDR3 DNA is TGTGCCTGGATGGGACAGCTTCCTTCACCCCTCCACTTT. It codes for CAWMGQLPSPLHF.

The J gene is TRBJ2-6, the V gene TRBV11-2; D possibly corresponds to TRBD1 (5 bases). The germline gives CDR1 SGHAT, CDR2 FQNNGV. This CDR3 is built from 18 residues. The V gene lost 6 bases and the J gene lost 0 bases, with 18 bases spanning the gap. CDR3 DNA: TGTGCCAGCAGTTCACCGGCCAGGGTGAGCTCTGGGGCCAACGTCCTGACTTTC. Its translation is CASSSPARVSSGANVLTF.

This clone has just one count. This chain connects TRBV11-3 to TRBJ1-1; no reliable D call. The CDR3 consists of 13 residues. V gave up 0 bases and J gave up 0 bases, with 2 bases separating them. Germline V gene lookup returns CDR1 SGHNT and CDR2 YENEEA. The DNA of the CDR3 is TGTGCCAGCAGCTTAGACGTGAACACTGAAGCTTTCTTT. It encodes CASSLDVNTEAFF.

Here the CDR3 DNA reads TGTGCCAGCAGCATCCCGACAGGGTACACTGAAGCTTTCTTT. This encodes CASSIPTGYTEAFF. This chain uses TRBV7-2 with TRBJ1-1, with 7 bases identical to TRBD1. The V gene's germline CDR1 is SGHTA and CDR2 FQGNSA. The CDR3 covers 14 residues. Trimming removed 5 bases from V and 3 bases from J; junction bases left unmatched: 6.

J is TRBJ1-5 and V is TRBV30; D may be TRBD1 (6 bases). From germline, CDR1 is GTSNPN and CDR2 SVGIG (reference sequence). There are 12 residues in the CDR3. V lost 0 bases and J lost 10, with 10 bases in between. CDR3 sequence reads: CAWSVKGDPQHF. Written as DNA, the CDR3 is TGTGCCTGGAGTGTAAAGGGGGACCCCCAGCATTTT.

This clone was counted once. CDR3 nucleotide sequence: TGTGCCATCAGTGAGTCACGGACAGGCCGGGCATCGGGAAACACCATATATTTT. Its protein product is CAISESRTGRASGNTIYF. V and J are TRBV10-3 and TRBJ1-3; 7 bases match TRBD1. Germline V gene data show CDR1 as ENHRY and CDR2 as SYGVKD. CDR3 length equals 18 residues. With V trimmed by 0 bases and J by 4 bases, 12 bases remained unmatched.

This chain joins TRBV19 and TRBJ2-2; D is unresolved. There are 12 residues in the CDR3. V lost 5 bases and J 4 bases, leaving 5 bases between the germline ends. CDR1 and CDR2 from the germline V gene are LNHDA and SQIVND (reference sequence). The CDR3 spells CASSPSTGELFF. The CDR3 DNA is TGTGCCAGTAGTCCATCCACCGGGGAGCTGTTTTTT. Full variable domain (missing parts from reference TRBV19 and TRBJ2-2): DGGITQSPKYLFRKEGQNVTLSCEQNLNHDAMYWYRQDPGQGLRLIYYSQIVNDFQKGDIAEGYSVSREKKESFPLTVTSAQKNPTAFYLCASSPSTGELFFGEGSRLTVL.

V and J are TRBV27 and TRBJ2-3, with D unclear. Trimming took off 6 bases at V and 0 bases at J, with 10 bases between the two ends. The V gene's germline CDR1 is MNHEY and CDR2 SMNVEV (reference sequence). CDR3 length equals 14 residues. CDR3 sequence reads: CASSPLSSTDTQYF. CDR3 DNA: TGTGCCAGCAGCCCCCTATCAAGCACAGATACGCAGTATTTT.